A single sample gave rise to the 13 T cell receptor beta chains below, sequenced in a study of shared clonotypes between healthy human individuals. Clones were sequenced by immunoSEQ multiplex PCR, and TCRdb holds only the in-frame ones, with some missing. The sample lists fewer than 3 million clones, less than 95% seen once, with about 0.36% in the top ten. Sequencing was carried out using naive CD4+ T cells from PBMCs. The subset here: CD45RA+ positively selected. Source of these receptors: a man between 18 and 35 years old in good health. Some clones in this sample may be carry-over from other donors' samples.

This chain joins TRBV28 and TRBJ2-7; D is undetermined. The CDR3 spans 16 residues. V lost 6 bases to trimming and J lost 0 bases, with 18 bases between them. Germline values: CDR1 MDHEN, CDR2 SYDVKM. The CDR3 sequence is CASRGSVKPYSYEQYF. As DNA, the CDR3 is TGTGCCAGCAGGGGATCAGTAAAACCTTACTCCTACGAGCAGTACTTC.

V gene TRBV5-4 combines with J gene TRBJ2-5; the match to TRBD2 covers 10 bases. The trim removed 3 bases at V and 0 bases at J, leaving 5 bases unmatched. CDR1 is SGHNT and CDR2 is YYREEE in the germline V gene (reference sequence). CDR3 length: 16 residues. The DNA of the CDR3 is TGTGCCAGCAGCTCGAAGCGGGAGGGTAACCAAGAGACCCAGTACTTC. Translating it yields CASSSKREGNQETQYF.

The sample holds one count of this clone. V gene TRBV2 combines with J gene TRBJ2-5, with D possibly TRBD1 on 6 matching bases. Per germline, CDR1 SNHLY and CDR2 FYNNEI. V gave up 6 bases and J gave up 3 bases, with 14 bases separating them. The CDR3 sequence is 14 residues long. The CDR3 DNA reads as TGTGCCAGCAGACTAGGGGGAACAAAAGAGACCCAGTACTTC. Its translation is CASRLGGTKETQYF.

Worth noting for this clone: Distinct nucleotide sequences in the sample also encode this CDR3. V and J are TRBV5-1 and TRBJ2-2; D possibly corresponds to TRBD1 (5 bases). This CDR3 has 14 amino acids. Germline CDR1 is SGHRS and CDR2 is YFSETQ. Trimming took 4 bases from V and 1 from J, leaving 8 bases between them. CDR3 sequence reads: CASSPTGNTGELFF. Written as DNA, the CDR3 is TGCGCCAGCAGCCCTACAGGGAACACCGGGGAGCTGTTTTTT.

This clone was observed a single time. This chain connects TRBV9 to TRBJ1-1; D is unresolved. Germline V gives CDR1 SGDLS, CDR2 YYNGEE. The CDR3 extends over 14 amino acids. Trimming took 4 bases from V and 5 from J, leaving 15 bases between them. The CDR3: CASSRSSLRTEAFF. The CDR3 DNA sequence: TGTGCCAGCAGCCGATCCTCATTGCGGACTGAAGCTTTCTTT.

The gene calls are TRBV19 and TRBJ1-2; possibly TRBD1 for D (6 bases). From germline, CDR1 is LNHDA and CDR2 SQIVND (reference sequence). The CDR3 has 13 residues. V was cut by 5 bases and J by 4 bases, with 11 bases left in between. This CDR3 reads CASSVGTTYGYTF. CDR3 DNA: TGTGCCAGTAGTGTCGGGACAACCTATGGCTACACCTTC.

The chain carries TRBV6-5 and TRBJ1-1; D is unclear. V lost 6 bases to trimming and J lost 11 bases, with 19 bases between them. Germline-derived CDR1 and CDR2 are MNHEY and SVGAGI. CDR3 length equals 13 residues. The CDR3 loop is CASSRSRLGDAFF. Here the CDR3 DNA reads TGTGCCAGCAGCAGATCCCGGTTAGGTGACGCTTTCTTT.

V and J are TRBV7-8 and TRBJ1-2; D is possibly TRBD1 (5 bases). CDR1 is SGHVS and CDR2 is FQNEAQ in the germline V gene. Between the trimmed V and J ends, which lost 2 bases and 4 bases, there was a span of 11 bases. The CDR3 spans 14 residues. The CDR3 DNA follows: TGTGCCAGCAGCTTATCGGGACTGATCTATGGCTACACCTTC. Translated, it gives CASSLSGLIYGYTF.

CDR3: CASSQGILNTEAFF. The CDR3 nucleotides are TGTGCCAGCAGCCAAGGGATTCTGAACACTGAAGCTTTCTTT. V is TRBV6-5 and J is TRBJ1-1; D is undetermined. Germline CDR1 is MNHEY and CDR2 is SVGAGI. V lost 6 bases and J lost 0, with 11 bases in between. This CDR3 region has 14 residues.

The genes are TRBV11-2 and TRBJ1-2; 8 bases agree with TRBD1. The J segment lost 4 bases and the V segment lost 1 base, leaving 5 bases of the junction unmatched. This CDR3 contains 15 residues. CDR1 is SGHAT and CDR2 is FQNNGV in the germline V gene. The CDR3 spells CASSLGDRNFYGYTF. The DNA of the CDR3 is TGTGCCAGCAGCTTAGGGGACAGGAACTTCTATGGCTACACCTTC.

The chain couples TRBV6-5 to TRBJ1-4; the D gene is possibly TRBD1 (5 bases). V was shortened by 4 bases and J by 8 bases, with 14 bases between the two germline ends. The length of the CDR3 is 14 residues. The germline V gene has CDR1 MNHEY and CDR2 SVGAGI. The CDR3 DNA reads TGTGCCAGCAGTTCTCGGGGCGGCGGAGAAAAACTGTTTTTT. This sequence encodes CASSSRGGGEKLFF.

The chain recombines TRBV28 with TRBJ2-3, with TRBD2 matching 8 bases. Germline CDR1 MDHEN, CDR2 SYDVKM. CDR3 length: 16 residues. The ends lost 3 bases at V and 0 bases at J; junction bases unmatched: 5. The CDR3 region is CASSLVSGSSTDTQYF. The CDR3 coding sequence is TGTGCCAGCAGTTTGGTGAGCGGGAGTAGCACAGATACGCAGTATTTT.

The J gene is TRBJ1-2, the V gene TRBV19, with TRBD1 matching over 7 bases. Germline V gives CDR1 LNHDA, CDR2 SQIVND (reference sequence). CDR3 size: 14 residues. V was pared by 6 bases and J by 4 bases, with 8 bases of the junction left unmatched. Here the CDR3 reads CASRMATGSYGYTF. CDR3 sequence (DNA): TGTGCCAGTAGGATGGCGACAGGGAGCTATGGCTACACCTTC.